The clone carrying this T cell receptor beta chain has just a few counts. The record originates from a study of memory CD4+ T cells and cytomegalovirus serostatus. The sort gate was single viable CD3+CD4+CD8-CD45RO+ cells for memory CD4+ T cells. The data were produced by immunoSEQ multiplex PCR, yet TCRdb's version contains in-frame clones alone and is incomplete. The data hold about 62,000 clones, with about 70% observed a single time. The germline CDR1 and CDR2 sequences are SGHNT and YYREEE (reference sequence). The CDR3 loop spans 14 amino acids. V was clipped by 7 bases and J by 5 bases; unmatched bases: 7.

This rearrangement joins TRBV5-4 to TRBJ1-4; 8 positions agree with TRBD1. This receptor was identified in an adult in good health and CMV-seropositive. Sequenced: memory CD4+ T cells from blood. The CDR3: CASGVGQANEKLFF. In nucleotides, the CDR3 is TGTGCCAGCGGGGTGGGACAGGCGAATGAAAAACTGTTTTTT.